This T cell receptor (beta chain) was captured by sequencing in a study of T-cell memory formation after mild COVID-19. The ends were cut back, 0 bases at V and 0 bases at J, with 8 bases in the middle. The CDR3 sequence is 15 residues long. The germline gives CDR1 SGHAT, CDR2 FQNNGV. The 5'RACE method, run with constant-segment primers, produced TCR alpha and TCR beta cDNA libraries (carrying sample barcodes and UMIs). One entry per CDR3 protein results from TCRdb running MiXCR on the 5' RACE reads. The sample shows 150,000 to 200,000 distinct CDR3 sequences, 16% of them seen only once. Sequencing was carried out using PBMCs or a T cell subset sorted from them (not recorded which). This clonotype originated in an adult woman who had mild COVID-19 (a few samples of this study predate the infection). Cell type and time point are not known. V gene TRBV11-2 combines with J gene TRBJ1-1; D unresolved. The CDR3 region is CASSLEPVLNTEAFF. In DNA, the CDR3 is TGTGCCAGCAGCTTAGAACCGGTCTTGAACACTGAAGCTTTCTTT.